In this sample, the clone carrying this T cell receptor (beta chain) turned up once. The antigen is undetermined. This sample stems from a study of a mutant IDH1 vaccine in newly diagnosed glioma. The CDR3 totals 14 residues. The ends were cut back, 7 bases at V and 5 bases at J, with 17 bases in the middle. Germline CDR1 LGHNA, CDR2 YNFKEQ. Described time point: week 47, end of study. The investigators gave 300 ug of mutant IDH1 20-mer peptide in each vaccine dose, together with topical imiquimod. Profiling relied on immunoSEQ multiplex PCR, and the TCRdb table lists in-frame clones only, not all of them. The sample holds some 50,000 clones, about four fifths seen once.

V gene TRBV4-2 combines with J gene TRBJ1-2; D call uncertain. This material consisted of PBMCs, taken from a glioma patient whose treatment included an IDH1 peptide vaccine. The clonotype comes from a woman aged 25-40 years with glioma. Some clones in this sample may be carry-over from other donors' samples. CDR3 in amino acids: CASTPQEVRYGYTF. The CDR3 DNA reads TGTGCCAGCACCCCCCAGGAGGTCAGATATGGCTACACCTTC.